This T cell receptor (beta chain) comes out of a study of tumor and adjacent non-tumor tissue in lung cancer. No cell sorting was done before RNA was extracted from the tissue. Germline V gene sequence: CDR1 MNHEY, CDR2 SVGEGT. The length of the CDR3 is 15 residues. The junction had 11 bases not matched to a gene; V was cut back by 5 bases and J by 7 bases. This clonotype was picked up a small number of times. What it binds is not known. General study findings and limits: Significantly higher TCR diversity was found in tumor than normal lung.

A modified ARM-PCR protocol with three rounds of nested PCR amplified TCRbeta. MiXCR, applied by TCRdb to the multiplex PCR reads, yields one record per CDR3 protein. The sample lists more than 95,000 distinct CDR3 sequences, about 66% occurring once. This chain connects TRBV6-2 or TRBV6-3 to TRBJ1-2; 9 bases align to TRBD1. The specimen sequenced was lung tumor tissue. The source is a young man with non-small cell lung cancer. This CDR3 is CASSHKRTGECGYTF. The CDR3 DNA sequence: TGTGCCAGCAGTCACAAACGGACAGGGGAGTGTGGCTACACCTTC.